This T cell receptor beta chain came from a study of blood T cell repertoires in COVID-19 (dated by TCRdb to the early 2020s). Turning to the overall study: Samples covering the acute and convalescent phases of COVID-19 were provided by collaborators in the United States, Italy and Spain. A freely available public database, intended as a resource for researchers studying the immune response to SARS-CoV-2, is where the repertoires were released. Where available, HLA class I and class II types were taken from metadata supplied by the sample provider and were not determined by assay-based typing. Deeply sampled blood TCRbeta repertoires from subjects exposed to, actively infected with, or recovered from COVID-19 were included in the dataset. A de-identified subject ID, COVID-19 status, age in years and sex were almost always included in the sample metadata. The prospective study material was composed of cDNA or gDNA derived from T cells, B-cell-depleted T cells, or PBMCs. Samples came from the ongoing ImmuneRACE study (first 160 participants) plus 1,254 subjects from 6 global collaborators. Broader findings and caveats from the paper: Clinical and demographic metadata were provided uncurated, with the amount varying by source and participant.

The immunoSEQ Assay, a bias-controlled multiplex PCR, was used to amplify TCRbeta CDR3 regions from genomic DNA. The study's processing was this. Within the assay, amplification of reference gene primers was used to estimate how many nucleated cells each sample contained. Sequence reads were collapsed and filtered to measure the absolute abundance of every unique TCRbeta CDR3 rearrangement. For each sample, productive Simpson clonality was calculated by taking the square root of Simpson's diversity index across productive rearrangements. In TCRdb, the immuneACCESS table is reduced to in-frame sequences with V and J assigned. These tables do not hold every clone; where another copy was compared, an unresolved V gene accounts for under half, and the others remain unexplained. The V and J calls and clone size come from that table; D and trimming were worked out from the DNA. The sample table lists 200,000 to 250,000 clones, over 75% of them with a count of one. The ten top clones hold 2% to 3% of the sample.

In Seattle, one collaborating source enrolled patients while the infection was active and tracked those patients longitudinally over the course of disease. Each collaborating institution followed its own protocols to collect whole blood in K2EDTA tubes. For TCRbeta analysis, collaborators shipped samples in one of three forms: frozen whole blood, isolated PBMCs, or DNA extracted from either of those sample types. As regards this clone: It lacks a known antigen. Base qualities are not provided; no much larger clone lies one nucleotide away.

The junction shows trimming of 0 bases on V and 0 bases on J, plus 15 bases between the germline ends. Spanning cysteine to phenylalanine, the CDR3 consists of 17 amino acids. Here the CDR3 DNA is all that survives: 51 bases in frame from base 1. The germline V gene gives CDR1 as LGHNA and CDR2 as YSLEER. The chain links TRBV4-3 with TRBJ2-7; a tentative D match to TRBD1 spans 5 bases. Sample: peripheral blood. This clonotype originated in a woman in her sixties or seventies with COVID-19, enrolled during active disease. The nucleotides read TGCGCCAGCAGCCAAGAATTGCAGGGCACCTTCTCCTACGAGCAGTACTTC. It codes for CASSQELQGTFSYEQYF.